These 31 T cell receptor beta chains originate from one sample sequenced in a study of shared clonotypes between healthy human individuals. Profiling relied on immunoSEQ multiplex PCR, and the TCRdb table lists in-frame clones only, not all of them. The sample contains around 1,900,000 clones, roughly 93% of which appear only once. The naive CD8 population came from CD45RO-negative cells selected for CCR7, without terminally differentiated effector memory CD45RA+ cells. Sequencing used naive CD8+ T cells from PBMCs. The receptors shown here come from a man between 18 and 29 years old in good health. Some clones in this sample may be carry-over from other donors' samples.

There are a few counts of this clone. V and J are TRBV27 and TRBJ1-2; 8 nucleotides align to TRBD1. CDR3 length: 16 amino acids. CDR1 and CDR2 from the germline V gene are MNHEY and SMNVEV (reference sequence). The V and J ends lost 2 bases and 4 bases, in that order; junction bases with no gene match: 9. DNA for the CDR3: TGTGCCAGCAGTTTAGACGGAAGACAGGGGACCTATGGCTACACCTTC. It codes for CASSLDGRQGTYGYTF.

In its sample, this clone was seen once. DNA for the CDR3: TGTGCCAGCAGCTTGTCCTCAGCGTACGAGCAGTACTTC. It translates to CASSLSSAYEQYF. This sequence joins TRBV11-2 and TRBJ2-7; D gene uncertain. The CDR3 has 13 amino acids. Trimming left V 3 bases short and J 4 bases short, with 10 bases between. Germline assignment: CDR1 SGHAT and CDR2 FQNNGV.

This clone showed up just a few times. Additional DNA sequences in this sample encode the identical CDR3. V usage is TRBV19 and J usage is TRBJ1-5; D unresolved. The germline CDR1 and CDR2 sequences are LNHDA and SQIVND (reference sequence). The CDR3 covers 14 residues. V dropped 3 bases and J dropped 3 bases, with 9 bases sitting between them. As DNA, the CDR3 is TGTGCCAGTAGTATCCGGGATCTCAATCAGCCCCAGCATTTT. Translation: CASSIRDLNQPQHF.

The chain has TRBV27 and TRBJ2-3; TRBD1 or TRBD2 may be the D gene (6 bases each). Germline loops: CDR1 MNHEY, CDR2 SMNVEV (reference sequence). This CDR3 is built from 11 residues. V was clipped by 5 bases and J by 10 bases, with 10 bases between them. CDR3 loop: CASSGGLAQYF. The CDR3 bases are TGTGCCAGCAGTGGGGGGCTAGCGCAGTATTTT.

This chain connects TRBV10-1 to TRBJ2-1; 9 bases line up with TRBD2. Trimming took 2 bases from V and 3 from J; bases not matched to a gene: 5. Germline CDR1 and CDR2: WNHNN and SYGVQD (reference sequence). There are 16 residues in the CDR3. This CDR3 is CASSESPSGNYNEQFF. CDR3 nucleotide sequence: TGCGCCAGCAGTGAGAGTCCTAGCGGGAACTACAATGAGCAGTTCTTC.

The rearrangement uses TRBV2 and TRBJ2-2; D call uncertain. CDR3 length: 15 amino acids. V lost 6 bases and J lost 0, with 11 bases in between. Germline CDR1 reads SNHLY; CDR2 reads FYNNEI. CDR3 in DNA: TGTGCCAGCAGCGAGTGGGTCGCGAACACCGGGGAGCTGTTTTTT. This translates into CASSEWVANTGELFF.

This chain uses TRBV15 with TRBJ1-1; the match to TRBD1 covers 7 bases. The junction had 11 bases not matched to a gene; V was cut back by 5 bases and J by 5 bases. The CDR3 spans 15 residues. The germline V gene has CDR1 LNHNV and CDR2 YYDKDF (reference sequence). The CDR3 DNA reads as TGTGCCACCAGCGGGTCCTGGCCAGGGGGAACTGAAGCTTTCTTT. Translated, it gives CATSGSWPGGTEAFF.

The chain carries TRBV15 and TRBJ1-4, with TRBD1 identical over 12 bases. The CDR3 has 18 residues. Germline CDR1 reads LNHNV; CDR2 reads YYDKDF (reference sequence). With 5 bases clipped from V and 7 bases from J, the junction kept 14 bases outside the gene matches. This CDR3 is CATSGQGDRGRRFEKLFF. CDR3 in DNA: TGTGCCACCAGCGGACAGGGGGACAGGGGGCGCCGGTTTGAAAAACTGTTTTTT.

The rearrangement joins TRBV4-1 to TRBJ2-7; D is unclear. The CDR3 consists of 12 residues. Germline-derived CDR1 and CDR2 are MGHRA and YSYEKL. V was pared by 2 bases and J by 6 bases, with 8 bases between. CDR3 sequence: CASSQSGFEQYF. CDR3 coding DNA: TGCGCCAGCAGCCAATCAGGCTTCGAGCAGTACTTC.

The chain carries TRBV28 and TRBJ2-3; TRBD2 matches 7 bases. Trimming took 6 bases from V and 4 from J; bases not matched to a gene: 13. The CDR3 spans 16 residues. The V gene's germline CDR1 is MDHEN and CDR2 SYDVKM. CDR3 DNA: TGTGCCAGCAGACTAAGCGGGACGGCGGGAGCAGATACGCAGTATTTT. This encodes CASRLSGTAGADTQYF.

This clone is a singleton in its sample. J is TRBJ2-7 and V is TRBV7-9, with D perhaps given as TRBD1 or TRBD2 (6 bases each). Germline CDR1 is SEHNR and CDR2 is FQNEAQ (reference sequence). The CDR3 extends over 16 amino acids. Trimming cost V 7 bases and J 2 bases, with 21 bases left between them. The CDR3: CASNPPLRDKAYEQYF. The CDR3 nucleotides read TGTGCCAGCAATCCACCTCTGCGGGACAAAGCCTACGAGCAGTACTTC. The whole variable domain, filled in from reference TRBV7-9 and TRBJ2-7, reads DTGVSQNPRHKITKRGQNVTFRCDPISEHNRLYWYRQTLGQGPEFLTYFQNEAQLEKSRLLSDRFSAERPKGSFSTLEIQRTEQGDSAMYLCASNPPLRDKAYEQYFGPGTRLTVT.

V is TRBV6-5 and J is TRBJ1-2, with D tentatively TRBD1 (5 bases). Germline V lookup: CDR1 MNHEY, CDR2 SVGAGI. The CDR3 runs to 14 residues. The V and J ends lost 5 bases and 8 bases respectively, with 18 bases between them. CDR3 protein: CASSNRDSLGGYTF. The CDR3 DNA follows: TGTGCCAGCAGTAATCGGGACTCCCTGGGCGGCTACACCTTC.

The V gene is TRBV27, the J gene TRBJ2-7, with unresolved D. Trimming removed 7 bases from V and 3 bases from J, with 13 bases in between. Germline V gene data show CDR1 as MNHEY and CDR2 as SMNVEV (reference sequence). This CDR3 spans 13 amino acids. The CDR3 DNA is TGTGCCAGCACAAAACGTGGCCACTACGAGCAGTACTTC. Its protein is CASTKRGHYEQYF.

J is TRBJ2-7 and V is TRBV27; TRBD2 might be the D (6 bases). Trimming left V 6 bases short and J 0 bases short, with 12 bases between. Per germline, CDR1 MNHEY and CDR2 SMNVEV (reference sequence). The CDR3 spans 14 residues. CDR3 in DNA: TGTGCCAGCAGCTGGGACTTCTACTCCTACGAGCAGTACTTC. Its translation: CASSWDFYSYEQYF.

This clone was observed once. The chain joins TRBV6-1 to TRBJ2-5; TRBD2 is a possible D gene (5 bases). The CDR3 is 14 amino acids. The germline gives CDR1 MNHNS, CDR2 SASEGT. V lost 4 bases to trimming and J lost 5 bases, with 14 bases between them. For the CDR3, the DNA is TGTGCCAGCAGTGTACGGGGTTTGGGCGAGACCCAGTACTTC. It is translated as CASSVRGLGETQYF.

This clone was counted between two and nine times. The chain carries TRBV5-8 and TRBJ1-4; perhaps TRBD1 as D (5 bases). Trimming took 1 base from V and 10 from J, leaving 11 bases between them. The CDR3 loop spans 13 amino acids. CDR1 SGHTS and CDR2 YDEGEE come from the germline V gene. The CDR3 nucleotides are TGTGCCAGCAGCTTGCTTGTGGGGACAAAACTGTTTTTT. Its translation is CASSLLVGTKLFF.

This clone occurred a few times. The chain combines TRBV19 with TRBJ1-5; no firm D call. The germline V gene has CDR1 LNHDA and CDR2 SQIVND (reference sequence). CDR3 size: 15 residues. V gave up 3 bases and J gave up 3 bases, with 12 bases separating them. As DNA, the CDR3 is TGTGCCAGTAGTATCGAGACCTTATACAATCAGCCCCAGCATTTT. Translation: CASSIETLYNQPQHF.

The genes are TRBV27 and TRBJ2-3, with 8 bases lining up with TRBD1. The germline V gene encodes CDR1 MNHEY and CDR2 SMNVEV (reference sequence). The length of the CDR3 is 15 residues. V was pared by 6 bases and J by 4 bases, with 9 bases of the junction left unmatched. CDR3 DNA sequence: TGTGCCAGCAGCCCCCAGGGGGCGCTACCAGATACGCAGTATTTT. It encodes CASSPQGALPDTQYF.

The DNA of the CDR3 is TGTGCCACCAAAAGGCGCCAGCGGGAGGGCCTCGAGGAAGAGACCCAGTACTTC. This translates into CATKRRQREGLEEETQYF. The V gene is TRBV27, the J gene TRBJ2-5; TRBD2 aligns across 10 bases. Germline values: CDR1 MNHEY, CDR2 SMNVEV (reference sequence). Trimming at V came to 10 bases and at J to 3 bases, leaving 20 bases not matched to a gene. The CDR3 extends over 18 amino acids.

The CDR3 DNA reads TGTGCCAGCAGTGACATGACAGGGGCGCGGACCGGGGAGCTGTTTTTT. Its translation is CASSDMTGARTGELFF. This rearrangement joins TRBV6-4 to TRBJ2-2; TRBD1 matches at 8 bases. This CDR3 is built from 16 residues. Unmatched junction bases numbered 7, after V lost 2 bases and J lost 5 bases. The germline CDR1 and CDR2 sequences are MRHNA and SNTAGT.

This rearrangement joins TRBV9 to TRBJ2-7; possibly TRBD1 or TRBD2 for D (5 bases each). The germline CDR1 and CDR2 sequences are SGDLS and YYNGEE. V was cut by 4 bases and J by 0 bases, with 11 bases left in between. The length of the CDR3 is 14 residues. The CDR3 DNA reads as TGTGCCAGCAGCACAGGACTTAGCTCCTACGAGCAGTACTTC. Translated: CASSTGLSSYEQYF. The complete variable domain, with remaining parts taken from reference TRBV9 and TRBJ2-7, reads DSGVTQTPKHLITATGQRVTLRCSPRSGDLSVYWYQQSLDQGLQFLIQYYNGEERAKGNILERFSAQQFPDLHSELNLSSLELGDSALYFCASSTGLSSYEQYFGPGTRLTVT.

The chain has TRBV7-9 and TRBJ2-1; tentative D call: TRBD2 (5 bases). The germline V and J ends were trimmed by 8 bases and 4 bases, with 21 bases remaining between them. Per germline, CDR1 SEHNR and CDR2 FQNEAQ (reference sequence). There are 16 residues in the CDR3. In nucleotides, the CDR3 is TGTGCCAGCGATACGGGGATGGCTAAGCCTTACAATGAGCAGTTCTTC. It translates to CASDTGMAKPYNEQFF. The full variable domain, with the rest looked up from reference TRBV7-9 and TRBJ2-1, is DTGVSQNPRHKITKRGQNVTFRCDPISEHNRLYWYRQTLGQGPEFLTYFQNEAQLEKSRLLSDRFSAERPKGSFSTLEIQRTEQGDSAMYLCASDTGMAKPYNEQFFGPGTRLTVL.

This clone was detected once. The chain is built from TRBV9 and TRBJ1-2, with D perhaps TRBD1 (6 bases). V lost 3 bases and J 1 base, leaving 10 bases between the germline ends. This CDR3 has 14 residues. CDR1 is SGDLS and CDR2 is YYNGEE in the germline V gene. The CDR3, as DNA: TGTGCCAGCAGCGCCGACAGGTTTAACTATGGCTACACCTTC. Protein: CASSADRFNYGYTF.

V gene TRBV27 combines with J gene TRBJ2-2, with a weak D call TRBD1 (5 bases). The germline V and J ends were trimmed by 2 bases and 2 bases, with 18 bases remaining between them. The V gene's germline CDR1 is MNHEY and CDR2 SMNVEV (reference sequence). The CDR3 is 18 amino acids. The CDR3 region is CASSLIDSSSPNTGELFF. In DNA, the CDR3 is TGTGCCAGCAGTTTAATCGACAGTTCGTCACCAAACACCGGGGAGCTGTTTTTT.

The chain recombines TRBV30 with TRBJ2-7; 10 positions match TRBD2. V gave up 5 bases and J gave up 0 bases; unmatched junction bases: 10. Germline V lookup: CDR1 GTSNPN, CDR2 SVGIG (reference sequence). The CDR3 sequence is 16 residues long. This chain's CDR3 is CAWEAPKREGSYEQYF. CDR3 nucleotides: TGTGCCTGGGAAGCCCCGAAGCGGGAGGGCTCCTACGAGCAGTACTTC.

The sample holds one count of this clone. The J gene is TRBJ2-1, the V gene TRBV2; 14 bases line up with TRBD2. Germline CDR1 reads SNHLY; CDR2 reads FYNNEI. The CDR3 covers 16 residues. The trim removed 4 bases at V and 10 bases at J, leaving 9 bases unmatched. This CDR3 is CASSGTSGRFPGEQFF. CDR3 nucleotides: TGTGCCAGCAGTGGGACTAGCGGGAGGTTTCCGGGGGAGCAGTTCTTC.

This sequence joins TRBV6-6 and TRBJ2-3; the match to TRBD2 covers 9 bases. V lost 5 bases, J lost 1 base, and 4 bases stayed unmatched. Germline CDR1 and CDR2: MNHNY and SVGAGI (reference sequence). The CDR3 is 15 amino acids. In DNA, the CDR3 is TGTGCCAGCAGTACCCAGCGGGAGGGCACAGATACGCAGTATTTT. It encodes CASSTQREGTDTQYF.

The J gene is TRBJ2-7, the V gene TRBV27; 8 bases are shared with TRBD2. CDR1 MNHEY and CDR2 SMNVEV come from the germline V gene (reference sequence). Trimming removed 5 bases from V and 2 bases from J; junction bases left unmatched: 8. CDR3 length equals 15 residues. CDR3 protein: CASSLGTSVPYEQYF. The CDR3 DNA follows: TGTGCCAGCAGTCTTGGGACTAGTGTGCCCTACGAGCAGTACTTC.

V is TRBV4-1 and J is TRBJ2-1, with D perhaps TRBD1 or TRBD2 (5 bases each). The V gene's germline CDR1 is MGHRA and CDR2 YSYEKL. CDR3 length equals 16 residues. V was trimmed by 1 base and J by 1 base, leaving 11 bases between them. CDR3 DNA: TGCGCCAGCAGCCAAGGGGGCGGGCCGTCCTACAATGAGCAGTTCTTC. This codes for CASSQGGGPSYNEQFF.

V and J are TRBV27 and TRBJ2-3; 7 bases fit TRBD1. From germline, CDR1 is MNHEY and CDR2 SMNVEV (reference sequence). The CDR3 runs to 18 residues. The V segment lost 5 bases and the J segment 0 bases; nucleotides outside the gene matches: 14. The DNA for the CDR3 is TGTGCCAGCAGTGGTACAGGGGCCCTACCTACTAGCACAGATACGCAGTATTTT. Translation: CASSGTGALPTSTDTQYF.

This chain links TRBV11-2 with TRBJ2-5; no clear D. V was clipped by 2 bases and J by 2 bases, with 9 bases between them. This CDR3 spans 14 amino acids. The germline V gene has CDR1 SGHAT and CDR2 FQNNGV. CDR3 nucleotides: TGTGCCAGCAGCTTATGGTCTAATCAAGAGACCCAGTACTTC. This sequence encodes CASSLWSNQETQYF.